Listed here are 5 T cell receptor beta chains from one sample, sequenced in a study of PD-1 blockade in classical Hodgkin lymphoma. Produced via immunoSEQ multiplex PCR; TCRdb's table is partial and in-frame only. This sample has about 22,000 clones; about 78% occur once, and the top ten carry approximately 18%. Every one of the patients relapsed after autologous stem cell transplantation (brentuximab vedotin exposure was variable). Sequencing was performed on peripheral blood mononuclear cells (PBMCs), taken before the second cycle of nivolumab. The origin of the receptors is a human donor with classical Hodgkin lymphoma.

V gene TRBV6-1 combines with J gene TRBJ1-6; unclear D gene. Germline lookup yields CDR1 MNHNS and CDR2 SASEGT. The V end lost 7 bases, the J end lost 2 bases, and 9 bases lay between the germline ends. This CDR3 spans 14 amino acids. CDR3 region: CASNPGPYNSPLHF. CDR3 coding DNA: TGTGCCAGCAACCCGGGCCCCTATAATTCACCCCTCCACTTT.

The chain joins TRBV27 to TRBJ2-1, with 8 bases fitting TRBD1. The V gene end was trimmed by 5 bases and the J gene end by 8 bases; junction bases not matched to a gene: 11. The CDR3 runs to 15 residues. Per the germline V gene, CDR1 is MNHEY and CDR2 is SMNVEV (reference sequence). CDR3 amino acids: CASSPLDREFHEQFF. CDR3 bases: TGTGCCAGCAGTCCCCTGGACAGGGAGTTTCATGAGCAGTTCTTC.

This clone was counted once. The junction and the germline gene differ at one end; a read error may be behind it. The chain employs TRBV19 and TRBJ2-5, with D hard to call. The CDR3 spans 13 residues. Germline lookup yields CDR1 LNHDA and CDR2 SQIVND (reference sequence). The CDR3 nucleotides read TGTGCCAGTAGTCTCCACCCGGACCTTTCGGTGAACTTC. This encodes CASSLHPDLSVNF.

The chain joins TRBV6-6 to TRBJ2-7, with 10 bases lining up with TRBD1. The CDR3 is 16 amino acids. The J segment lost 4 bases and the V segment lost 6 bases, leaving 12 bases of the junction unmatched. Germline values: CDR1 MNHNY, CDR2 SVGAGI (reference sequence). CDR3 DNA: TGTGCCAGCAGCGAAAAGGGGACAGGGGCCTTATACGAGCAGTACTTC. Its protein product is CASSEKGTGALYEQYF.

This clone turned up a few times. The V gene is TRBV28, the J gene TRBJ2-2, with D unclear. CDR3 length: 15 amino acids. Germline assignment: CDR1 MDHEN and CDR2 SYDVKM. V lost 7 bases and J lost 4, with 16 bases in between. The CDR3 coding sequence is TGTGCCAGCACCCGTTGGTCTTTTATCACCGGGGAGCTGTTTTTT. Translated: CASTRWSFITGELFF.